This TCR beta chain appears in the sequencing data of a study of T cells expressing NK-cell markers. TCRdb reprocessed the 5' RACE reads, keeping one entry per CDR3 protein, no DNA. The record lists under 200,000 distinct CDR3 sequences, of which the ten most abundant hold roughly 20%. This CDR3 comprises 13 residues. The sequence derives from a woman between 18 and 70 years old in good health. The sample comprised blood T cells: a sorted CD56 or NKG2C T cell subset, CD4+ or CD8+ T cells, or bulk PBMC T cells (not recorded which). The chain is built from TRBV12-3 or TRBV12-4 and TRBJ2-1. CDR3 residues: CASSLELYNEQFF.